The 8 T cell receptor beta chains below come from one sample, sequenced in a study of identical twins (dated by TCRdb to 2016 to 2017). The library was produced with 5' RACE. Sequencing relied on an Illumina HiSeq 2000. TCRdb took the public reads, trimmed them with fastp at Q25, ran MiXCR for clone calling and kept in-frame beta chains. Identical CDR3 protein sequences are pooled into one entry, listed with their most common genes and DNA. The sample includes 450,000 or so distinct CDR3 sequences, with less than 20% observed a single time. The top ten constitute about 12% of the sample. The material sequenced was naive T cells sorted from blood. The cell subset or site tag for this specimen amounts to: cells isolated with a human naive T-cell isolation kit. These receptors were collected from a man over 45 in good health.

This clonotype was seen more than once but under ten times. The chain recombines TRBV2 with TRBJ2-6; 7 bases line up with TRBD1. After removal of 7 bases from V and 0 bases from J, the junction contained 6 bases not matched to a gene. CDR1 is SNHLY and CDR2 is FYNNEI in the germline V gene. The CDR3 runs 16 residues. This chain's CDR3 is CASTEGQNSGANVLTF. The CDR3 DNA reads TGTGCCAGCACCGAGGGACAGAACTCTGGGGCCAACGTCCTGACTTTC.

The chain combines TRBV7-2 with TRBJ1-4, with 7 bases matching TRBD1. The CDR3 totals 16 residues. Germline trimming cut 5 bases from V and 0 bases from J; bases unmatched to any gene: 6. CDR1 is SGHTA and CDR2 is FQGNSA in the germline V gene. The CDR3 nucleotides read TGTGCCAGCAGCGTTTTAACAGGGGCAACTAATGAAAAACTGTTTTTT. It yields the protein CASSVLTGATNEKLFF. The full variable domain, with the rest looked up from reference TRBV7-2 and TRBJ1-4, is GAGVSQSPSNKVTEKGKDVELRCDPISGHTALYWYRQSLGQGLEFLIYFQGNSAPDKSGLPSDRFSAERTGGSVSTLTIQRTQQEDSAVYLCASSVLTGATNEKLFFGSGTQLSVL.

This clonotype was observed many times. This rearrangement joins TRBV18 to TRBJ1-1; possibly TRBD1 for D (5 bases). The CDR3 extends over 15 amino acids. V lost 3 bases and J 0 bases, leaving 11 bases between the germline ends. In germline, CDR1 is KGHSH, CDR2 LQKENI. This CDR3 is CASSPPAGLNTEAFF. CDR3 nucleotides: TGTGCCAGCTCACCCCCAGCAGGGTTGAACACTGAAGCTTTCTTT.

The chain has TRBV24-1 and TRBJ2-3; D perhaps matches TRBD1 (6 bases). V lost 4 bases and J 0 bases, leaving 16 bases between the germline ends. This CDR3 has 17 amino acids. Germline CDR1 and CDR2: KGHDR and SFDVKD. CDR3 region: CATSDPAFGQSTDTQYF. In DNA, the CDR3 is TGTGCCACCAGTGACCCCGCATTTGGACAGAGCACAGATACGCAGTATTTT.

The chain joins TRBV5-5 to TRBJ1-4, with D tentatively TRBD1 (6 bases). The germline gives CDR1 SGHKS, CDR2 YYEKEE (reference sequence). The CDR3 has 14 amino acids. V lost 2 bases and J 8 bases, leaving 13 bases between the germline ends. The CDR3 region is CASSFGTGHEKLFF. CDR3 nucleotide sequence: TGTGCCAGCAGCTTCGGAACAGGGCACGAAAAACTGTTTTTT.

The CDR3 spells CASSLSGGFYNEQFF. CDR3 nucleotide sequence: TGTGCCAGCAGCCTTAGCGGGGGGTTTTACAATGAGCAGTTCTTC. The chain couples TRBV7-8 to TRBJ2-1; 10 bases fit TRBD2. The CDR3 extends over 15 amino acids. Germline V lookup: CDR1 SGHVS, CDR2 FQNEAQ. Losses at the gene ends were 5 bases for V and 4 bases for J; bases not matched to a gene: 5.

The chain couples TRBV12-3 or TRBV12-4 to TRBJ1-4; D is unresolved. V gave up 6 bases and J gave up 4 bases, with 15 bases separating them. The length of the CDR3 is 15 residues. The CDR3, as DNA: TGTGCCAGCAGCCTGCGACGGGTCAGTAATGAAAAACTGTTTTTT. Translated, it gives CASSLRRVSNEKLFF.

This clonotype was recorded many times. One end of the junction varies from germline; a read error may be responsible. V and J are TRBV29-1 and TRBJ2-2, with 9 bases aligning to TRBD2. The CDR3 is 14 residues long. Germline CDR1 is SQVTM and CDR2 is ANQGSEA. This chain's CDR3 is CRVDPTSGAGELFF. The CDR3 DNA reads as TGCAGAGTTGATCCGACTAGCGGAGCCGGGGAGCTGTTTTTT.